The clone carrying this T cell receptor beta chain appeared a single time. What it binds is not known. Germline lookup yields CDR1 SNHLY and CDR2 FYNNEI. This CDR3 is built from 14 residues. The V end lost 4 bases, the J end lost 0 bases, and 9 bases lay between the germline ends. The data are from a study of T cell responses to AZD1222 COVID-19 vaccine. Findings and caveats of the study: Most donors were white British and more were female, and clonal diversity was possibly underestimated. Vaccine-related CD4 TCRs covered spike, predominating at 160-218 and 743-854. Baseline seropositivity occurred in only a handful of AZD1222 recipients.

The protocol was immunoSEQ multiplex PCR, while the TCRdb copy is restricted to in-frame clones and leaves out a portion. The repertoire consists of 60,000 to 85,000 clones, with more than 75% occurring once and the leading ten covering about 5%. The clonotype was recovered from an adult who received the MenACWY meningococcal vaccine as a control. The J gene is TRBJ1-1, the V gene TRBV2; D unresolved. The sample was peripheral blood, taken 28 days after the second dose of the MenACWY control vaccine. CDR3 DNA: TGTGCCAGCAGTGCGACAACGTTGAACACTGAAGCTTTCTTT. Translating it yields CASSATTLNTEAFF.